The 5 T cell receptor beta chains reported below all come from one sample, sequenced in a study of CD8 T cells in Susac syndrome. The authors reverse transcribed roughly 0.5 to 1 ug RNA with random hexamers. TCRdb reprocessed the immunoSEQ multiplex PCR reads via MiXCR and lists one record per CDR3 protein. The table includes roughly 89,000 distinct CDR3 sequences, 95% to 97% detected once. The sequenced sample consisted of CD8+ T cells from PBMCs. Source of these receptors: a human donor with Susac syndrome.

The chain joins TRBV19 to TRBJ2-2, with D uncertain. The CDR3 is 14 residues long. The V gene lost 9 bases and the J gene lost 6 bases, with 17 bases spanning the gap. From germline, CDR1 is LNHDA and CDR2 SQIVND (reference sequence). The CDR3 region is CASRISDAPGELFF. The CDR3 DNA reads TGTGCCAGCCGGATATCCGACGCCCCCGGGGAGCTGTTTTTT. The full variable domain, in which reference TRBV19 and TRBJ2-2 provide the parts outside the CDR3, is DGGITQSPKYLFRKEGQNVTLSCEQNLNHDAMYWYRQDPGQGLRLIYYSQIVNDFQKGDIAEGYSVSREKKESFPLTVTSAQKNPTAFYLCASRISDAPGELFFGEGSRLTVL.

This clonotype was detected once. The chain recombines TRBV7-9 with TRBJ1-2, with TRBD1 matching 8 bases. Germline V CDR1 and CDR2: SEHNR, FQNEAQ (reference sequence). The V gene end was trimmed by 4 bases and the J gene end by 4 bases; junction bases not matched to a gene: 11. There are 16 residues in the CDR3. For the CDR3, the DNA is TGTGCCAGCAGCTCGACGACGGGACAGGCTGTCTATGGCTACACCTTC. Its translation: CASSSTTGQAVYGYTF.

This chain links TRBV12-3 or TRBV12-4 with TRBJ2-1, with D perhaps TRBD1 (6 bases). V lost 5 bases and J lost 8, with 19 bases in between. The length of the CDR3 is 15 residues. Here the CDR3 DNA reads TGTGCCAGCAGTCCCCAGGGGTGGCGAGAGTATGAGCAGTTCTTC. It translates to CASSPQGWREYEQFF.

The genes are TRBV27 and TRBJ2-3; the match to TRBD1 covers 7 bases. Per germline, CDR1 MNHEY and CDR2 SMNVEV (reference sequence). The CDR3 has 16 residues. V shed 2 bases, J shed 2 bases, and the junction held 7 bases outside the gene matches. The chain's CDR3 is CASSLGPGQSTDTQYF. DNA of the CDR3: TGTGCCAGCAGTTTAGGGCCGGGACAGTCCACAGATACGCAGTATTTT.

The CDR3 bases are TGTGCCAGCAGCGCCCCGGCGGGGGGTGAAGCTTTCTTT. Protein sequence: CASSAPAGGEAFF. V and J are TRBV9 and TRBJ1-1, with D tentatively TRBD1 (5 bases). The germline V and J ends were trimmed by 3 bases and 7 bases, with 13 bases remaining between them. Germline V lookup: CDR1 SGDLS, CDR2 YYNGEE. The CDR3 is made up of 13 amino acids.